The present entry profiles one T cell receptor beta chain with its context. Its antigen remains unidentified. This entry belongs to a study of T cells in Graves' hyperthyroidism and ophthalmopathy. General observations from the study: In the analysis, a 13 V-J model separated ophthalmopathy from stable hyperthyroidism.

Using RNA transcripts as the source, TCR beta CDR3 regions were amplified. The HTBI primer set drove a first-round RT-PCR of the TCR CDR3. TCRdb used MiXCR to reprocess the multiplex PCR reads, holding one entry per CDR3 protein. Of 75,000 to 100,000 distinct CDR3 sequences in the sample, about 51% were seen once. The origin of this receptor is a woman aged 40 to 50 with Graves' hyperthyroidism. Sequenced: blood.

In nucleotides, the CDR3 is TGTGCCAGCAGTACCGGGACAGCTGAAGCTTTCTTT. Translation: CASSTGTAEAFF. The V call is TRBV2, the J call TRBJ1-1; 7 nucleotides align to TRBD1. Germline V lookup: CDR1 SNHLY, CDR2 FYNNEI. This CDR3 is built from 12 residues. The junction had 3 bases not matched to a gene; V was cut back by 5 bases and J by 6 bases.